What follows describes a single TCR beta chain. Its antigen has not been determined. Base qualities are missing; no much larger clone stands one base away. The data belong to a study of CD8+CD57+ T cells in acquired aplastic anemia (dated by TCRdb to 2017 to 2018). Regarding the research as a whole: DNA extracted from sorted CD4+ and CD8+ cells had a mean of approximately 3 ug, with a range of roughly 0.19 to 27.4 ug. Mean read counts for healthy donor samples were 9 million to 10.8 million for CD4+ cells and under 14 million for CD8+ cells. The investigation overall reported the following: CD8+ Simpson's diversity did not differ significantly between patients and healthy controls (P=0.060). Around 28 CD8+ CDR3 sequences were found to be shared between patients and controls, but these sequences appeared to be highly expressed in patients and within the immunodominant clones of the patients.

The study deep-sequenced TCR repertoires of sorted CD4+ and CD8+ blood T cells from severe aplastic anemia patients and healthy subjects. Ficoll-Paque density gradient centrifugation was used to isolate peripheral blood mononuclear cells. Before DNA extraction, CD4+ and CD8+ T cells were sorted by FACS or by magnetic beads. The CDR3 numbers 16 residues from cysteine through phenylalanine. The kept DNA is CDR3 alone, 48 bases in frame from the first base. The germline V and J ends show losses of 0 bases and 3 bases respectively, and no gene match explains 5 bases of the junction. As encoded in the germline V gene, CDR1 is SGHVS while CDR2 is FNYEAQ. Genomic DNA served as template for TCR beta VDJ combination and CDR3 sequence profiling. An Illumina HiSeq 2000 was used for TCR repertoire sequencing. In the authors' own workflow: Repertoires were assessed using TRBV/TRBJ rearrangement plots, CDR3 size and DJ length profiles, and Simpson's diversity index. Whichever DNA sequence was most abundant in the deep sequencing data was defined as the immunodominant clone. CDR3 amino acid sequences were screened for sharing across subjects and were compared with published repertoires and the VDJdb database. TCRdb reanalyzed the raw reads on its own, using fastp at Q25 for trimming and MiXCR for clone calling, and kept in-frame beta chains. Each CDR3 protein gets just one entry, which takes the most common genes and DNA from the rows behind it. What appears here as the V and J calls and clone size reflects TCRdb's work, not the paper's. This sample lists some 200,000 distinct CDR3 sequences; roughly 57% were detected once. The ten largest clones add up to 25% to 30% of the sample.

This TCR came from a human donor in good health. The sample comprised sorted CD4+, CD8+, or CD8+CD57+ T cells (not recorded which) from PBMCs. The chain is made from TRBV7-6 and TRBJ2-1; 7 bases in between match TRBD1. The CDR3 protein is CASSLATGPYYNEQFF. The nucleotide sequence is TGTGCCAGCAGCTTAGCGACAGGGCCTTACTACAATGAGCAGTTCTTC.